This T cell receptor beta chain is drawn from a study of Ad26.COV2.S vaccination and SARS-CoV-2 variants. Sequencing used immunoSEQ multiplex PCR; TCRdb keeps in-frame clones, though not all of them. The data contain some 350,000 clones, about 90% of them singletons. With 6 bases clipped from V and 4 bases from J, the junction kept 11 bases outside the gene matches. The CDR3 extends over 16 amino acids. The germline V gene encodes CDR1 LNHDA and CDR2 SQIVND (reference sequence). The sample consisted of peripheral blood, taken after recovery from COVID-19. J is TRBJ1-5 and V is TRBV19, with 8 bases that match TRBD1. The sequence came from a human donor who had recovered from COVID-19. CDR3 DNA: TGTGCCAGTAGCCTAATCTTGACAGGGGAGAATCAGCCCCAGCATTTT. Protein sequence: CASSLILTGENQPQHF.